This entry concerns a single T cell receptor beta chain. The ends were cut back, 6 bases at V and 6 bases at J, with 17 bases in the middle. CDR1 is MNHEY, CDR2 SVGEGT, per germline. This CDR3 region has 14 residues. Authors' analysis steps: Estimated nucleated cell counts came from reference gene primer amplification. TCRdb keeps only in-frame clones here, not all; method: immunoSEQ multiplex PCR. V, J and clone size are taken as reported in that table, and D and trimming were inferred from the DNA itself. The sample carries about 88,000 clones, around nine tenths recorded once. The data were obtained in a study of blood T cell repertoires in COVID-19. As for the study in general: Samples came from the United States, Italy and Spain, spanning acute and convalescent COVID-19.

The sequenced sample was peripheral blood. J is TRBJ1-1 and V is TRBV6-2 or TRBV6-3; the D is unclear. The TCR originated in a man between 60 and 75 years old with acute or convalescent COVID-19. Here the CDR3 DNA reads TGTGCCAGCAGCATGGGGAGTGCGAGGGCTGAAGCTTTCTTT. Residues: CASSMGSARAEAFF.